This T cell receptor beta chain was profiled in a study of blood T cell repertoires in COVID-19. Trimming took off 1 base at V and 5 bases at J, with 18 bases between the two ends. Germline CDR1 ENHRY, CDR2 SYGVKD. The CDR3 is made up of 17 amino acids. Assay: immunoSEQ multiplex PCR; the TCRdb copy retains only in-frame clones and omits some. The sample lists roughly 160,000 clones, approximately 84% occurring once. The V call is TRBV10-3, the J call TRBJ1-5; a possible D gene is TRBD1 (6 bases). Sequences were obtained from peripheral blood. This TCR was recovered from a man younger than 30 with active or convalescent COVID-19. The CDR3 DNA is TGTGCCATCAGTGAGTGGACAGTGGGTCAGTCGGATCAGCCCCAGCATTTT. Residues: CAISEWTVGQSDQPQHF.